This T cell receptor (beta chain) derives from a study of CD8+ T cells in alopecia areata. Treatment specified: oral pan-JAK inhibitor, 5-10 mg twice daily. Only a few counts were recorded for this clone. The CDR3 spans 14 residues. Trimming took 5 bases from V and 6 from J; bases not matched to a gene: 2. Germline CDR1 reads SEHNR; CDR2 reads FQNEAQ (reference sequence). Reverse transcribed after extraction, RNA yielded cDNA as the sequencing template. Only in-frame clones appear in the TCRdb table, and some are missing; sequencing was by immunoSEQ multiplex PCR. This table holds 80,000 or so clones, approximately 66% found once.

The sequence came from a human donor with alopecia areata. The sample here was CD8+ T cells sorted from blood, taken at week 24, from a patient treated with tofacitinib. The chain couples TRBV7-9 to TRBJ2-7, with TRBD2 matching over 15 bases. This CDR3 reads CASSLGLAGGEQYF. CDR3 DNA sequence: TGTGCCAGCAGCCTGGGACTAGCGGGAGGCGAGCAGTACTTC. The complete variable domain, with remaining parts taken from reference TRBV7-9 and TRBJ2-7, reads DTGVSQNPRHKITKRGQNVTFRCDPISEHNRLYWYRQTLGQGPEFLTYFQNEAQLEKSRLLSDRFSAERPKGSFSTLEIQRTEQGDSAMYLCASSLGLAGGEQYFGPGTRLTVT.